A single sample is the source of the 13 T cell receptor beta chains below, sequenced in a study of CD8 T cells in ankylosing spondylitis. TCRdb re-analysed the 5' RACE reads in MiXCR, keeping a single row per CDR3 protein. The profile shows some 350,000 distinct CDR3 sequences, around 15% of them singletons. The sequencing sample was made of blood, either unsorted or a sorted T cell fraction (not recorded which). These receptors were collected from a male donor with ankylosing spondylitis or in good health (not recorded which).

This clonotype has at least ten counts. The chain links TRBV11-1 to TRBJ2-1, with D maybe TRBD1 (5 bases). The V end was cut by 6 bases, the J end by 8 bases, with 14 bases between. The germline V gene encodes CDR1 SGHAT and CDR2 FQDESV (reference sequence). The CDR3 extends over 13 amino acids. The CDR3 bases are TGTGCCAGCAGTTCTCAGGGTTACGATGAGCAGTTCTTC. This translates into CASSSQGYDEQFF.

The V and J genes are TRBV7-8 and TRBJ1-1; TRBD1 might be the D (5 bases). Trimming shortened V by 5 bases and J by 3 bases, and 13 bases separated the two germline ends. Germline CDR1 and CDR2: SGHVS and FQNEAQ. The CDR3 contains 14 residues. The CDR3 spells CASSRLSGDTEAFF. CDR3 DNA sequence: TGTGCCAGCAGCCGCCTCTCGGGGGACACTGAAGCTTTCTTT.

This clonotype has more than one count but fewer than ten. This chain links TRBV5-1 with TRBJ1-2; a weak D match, TRBD1 (6 bases). Trimming took 1 base from V and 6 from J, leaving 19 bases between them. From germline, CDR1 is SGHRS and CDR2 YFSETQ. The CDR3 is made up of 16 amino acids. CDR3 nucleotides: TGCGCCAGCAGCTTGCCCCCCCGTCGCAGGGGCGATGGCTACACCTTC. Translated: CASSLPPRRRGDGYTF.

The chain links TRBV18 to TRBJ1-5, with 7 bases matching TRBD1. J lost 7 bases, V lost 5 bases, and 2 bases had no gene match. The CDR3 consists of 12 residues. CDR1 and CDR2 (germline): KGHSH, LQKENI. CDR3 in DNA: TGTGCCAGCTCAAGGGGGCCCCAGCCCCAGCATTTT. It specifies CASSRGPQPQHF.

Only a few counts were recorded for this clonotype. This chain uses TRBV7-2 with TRBJ1-2; 9 bases line up with TRBD1. Germline CDR1 is SGHTA and CDR2 is FQGNSA. CDR3 size: 15 residues. V gave up 1 base and J gave up 6 bases; unmatched junction bases: 6. The CDR3 DNA follows: TGTGCCAGCAGCTTAGATACCGGGACAGGGAATGGCTACACCTTC. It specifies CASSLDTGTGNGYTF.

This chain uses TRBV2 with TRBJ2-7, with unresolved D. Trimming removed 0 bases at V and 6 bases at J, with 15 bases between. The germline V gene encodes CDR1 SNHLY and CDR2 FYNNEI. This CDR3 contains 15 residues. This CDR3 is CASSEALLTSSEQYF. CDR3 DNA: TGTGCCAGCAGTGAAGCTCTGCTGACATCCAGCGAGCAGTACTTC.

This clonotype occurred a few times. V usage is TRBV5-1 and J usage is TRBJ1-3; TRBD1 aligns across 8 bases. With V trimmed by 3 bases and J by 2 bases, 1 base remained unmatched. Germline CDR1 reads SGHRS; CDR2 reads YFSETQ. The CDR3 consists of 14 residues. This chain's CDR3 is CASSSDRAGNTIYF. In DNA, the CDR3 is TGCGCCAGCAGCTCGGACAGGGCTGGAAACACCATATATTTT.

To note about this clonotype: The germline gene is not matched at one end of the junction; a read error may be the cause. The chain has TRBV20-1 and TRBJ2-1; perhaps D is TRBD1 or TRBD2 (6 bases each). The CDR3 runs to 16 residues. In germline, CDR1 is DFQATT, CDR2 SNEGSKA (reference sequence). CDR3 protein: CCASGGRRGSYNEQFF. The CDR3 region has the DNA TGCTGTGCTAGTGGGGGCAGGCGGGGCTCCTACAATGAGCAGTTCTTC.

This clonotype came up many times. This chain joins TRBV10-3 and TRBJ2-2, with a weak D call TRBD1 (5 bases). The germline gives CDR1 ENHRY, CDR2 SYGVKD. The CDR3 loop spans 17 amino acids. Trimming removed 0 bases from V and 5 bases from J, with 16 bases in between. As DNA, the CDR3 is TGTGCCATCAGTGAGTCGTTCATCCAGGGTGGGACCGGGGAGCTGTTTTTT. The encoded protein is CAISESFIQGGTGELFF.

The DNA of the CDR3 is TGTGCCAGCAAGAGAGGAGGCGGGAGGGGGTACGAGCAGTACTTC. Translation: CASKRGGGRGYEQYF. The rearrangement links TRBV12-3 or TRBV12-4 to TRBJ2-7, with TRBD2 matching over 9 bases. The CDR3 runs 15 residues. Trimming took 7 bases from V and 4 from J; bases not matched to a gene: 11.

V is TRBV27 and J is TRBJ2-6; D is undetermined. This CDR3 contains 15 residues. V dropped 2 bases and J dropped 0 bases, with 5 bases sitting between them. Germline values: CDR1 MNHEY, CDR2 SMNVEV (reference sequence). CDR3 residues: CASSLRASGANVLTF. The DNA of the CDR3 is TGTGCCAGCAGTTTAAGGGCCTCTGGGGCCAACGTCCTGACTTTC.

The chain recombines TRBV11-3 with TRBJ2-3; tentative D call: TRBD1 (5 bases). V gave up 3 bases and J gave up 0 bases, with 10 bases separating them. The CDR3 spans 15 residues. Germline-derived CDR1 and CDR2 are SGHNT and YENEEA. CDR3 bases: TGTGCCAGCAGCTTCGCAGGGATTAGCACAGATACGCAGTATTTT. Translated, it gives CASSFAGISTDTQYF.

This clonotype was seen only a few times. V is TRBV7-2 and J is TRBJ2-7; D not certain. Trimming took off 0 bases at V and 1 base at J, with 13 bases between the two ends. The CDR3 is 16 residues long. The V gene's germline CDR1 is SGHTA and CDR2 FQGNSA. The DNA of the CDR3 is TGTGCCAGCAGCTTAGCGGGATTACAACCGTCCTACGAGCAGTACTTC. Translation: CASSLAGLQPSYEQYF.